The clone carrying this T cell receptor beta chain was recorded at least ten times. The antigen remains undetermined. In the original analysis: What underpinned the distant-metastasis classifier for papillary thyroid cancer was the set of CDR3 differences across clinicopathological groups. TCRdb reassembled clones from the PCR reads with MiXCR. TCRdb, not the original authors, processed these V and J calls. The sample has about 70,000 clones, roughly 18% seen once. This specimen comes from a study of metastatic and nonmetastatic thyroid tumors. Study-level points and caveats: The study reportedly found significantly higher TCR beta diversity in malignant thyroid tumors than benign nodules, in blood and tumor.

This CDR3 is 16 amino acids long. Germline-derived CDR1 and CDR2 are ENHRY and SYGVKD. The ends lost 6 bases at V and 4 bases at J; junction bases unmatched: 9. Not a single patient had been given any form of treatment at any point before undergoing thyroid surgery. Source material: blood. The V call is TRBV10-3, the J call TRBJ2-7; 13 bases map to TRBD2. The sequence was obtained from a female donor with papillary thyroid cancer or a benign thyroid nodule (not recorded which). Some clones in this sample may be carry-over from other donors' samples. CDR3 sequence: CAISPGLAGSGYEQYF. CDR3 in DNA: TGTGCCATCAGCCCGGGACTAGCGGGATCCGGGTACGAGCAGTACTTC.